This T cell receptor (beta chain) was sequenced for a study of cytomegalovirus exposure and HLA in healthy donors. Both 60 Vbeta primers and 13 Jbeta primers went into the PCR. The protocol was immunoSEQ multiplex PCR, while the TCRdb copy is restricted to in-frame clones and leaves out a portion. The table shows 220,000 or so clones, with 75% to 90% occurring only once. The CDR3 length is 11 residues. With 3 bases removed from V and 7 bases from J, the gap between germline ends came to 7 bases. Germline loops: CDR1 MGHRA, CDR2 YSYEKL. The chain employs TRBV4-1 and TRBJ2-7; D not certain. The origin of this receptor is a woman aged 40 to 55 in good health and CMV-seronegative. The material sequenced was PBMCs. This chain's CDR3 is CASSHAMEQYF. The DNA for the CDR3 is TGCGCCAGCAGCCACGCGATGGAGCAGTACTTC.